Listed below are T cell receptor beta chains from one sample, sequenced in a study of blood T cell repertoires in COVID-19. Clones were read by immunoSEQ multiplex PCR, and TCRdb kept only the in-frame ones, dropping some. The sample lists about 310,000 clones, nearly 90% seen once, with under 1.1% in the top ten. Specimen: peripheral blood. These receptor sequences come from a woman aged 40 to 55 with COVID-19, enrolled during active disease. Both conserved end residues are part of each CDR3. A D gene is named only where the DNA matches it firmly. Only part of the rows carry a size: once, few, many, or a class if the clone is expanded.

13 | TRBJ2-7 | . | . | TRBV7-9 | CASSLSGTYEQYF | TGTGCCAGCAGCTTATCGGGGACCTACGAGCAGTACTTC
14 | TRBJ2-7 | . | . | TRBV6-5 | CASTRRTSPYEQYF | TGTGCCAGCACTCGACGGACATCCCCTTACGAGCAGTACTTC
15 | TRBJ2-2 | TRBD1 | . | TRBV19 | CASSIGDRYTGELFF | TGTGCCAGTAGTATAGGGGACAGATACACCGGGGAGCTGTTTTTT
16 | TRBJ2-7 | TRBD2 | . | TRBV3-1/TRBV3-2 | CASSQGVSGRTSEQYF | TGTGCCAGCAGCCAGGGGGTCAGCGGGAGAACATCCGAGCAGTACTTC
15 | TRBJ2-7 | TRBD1 | . | TRBV27 | CASSSKTGGVYEQYF | TGTGCCAGCAGTTCAAAGACAGGGGGAGTCTACGAGCAGTACTTC
17 | TRBJ2-7 | TRBD1 | . | TRBV5-6 | CASSLGFYRTDRNEQYF | TGTGCCAGCAGCTTGGGTTTTTATAGGACGGACAGGAACGAGCAGTACTTC
13 | TRBJ1-2 | . | . | TRBV10-3 | CAIKEDTSEGYTF | TGTGCCATCAAAGAGGACACTTCCGAGGGCTACACCTTC
15 | TRBJ2-7 | TRBD2 | . | TRBV7-2 | CASSLVGGGAYEQYF | TGTGCCAGCAGCTTAGTCGGCGGGGGGGCCTACGAGCAGTACTTC
16 | TRBJ1-6 | . | . | TRBV6-5 | CASSYSNAGLTSPLHF | TGTGCCAGCAGTTACTCGAACGCAGGGCTAACTTCACCCCTCCACTTT
16 | TRBJ2-4 | . | . | TRBV19 | CASSIVWQVAKNIQYF | TGTGCCAGTAGTATAGTTTGGCAAGTGGCCAAAAACATTCAGTACTTC
15 | TRBJ2-5 | TRBD1 | . | TRBV7-9 | CAGTIFKQGEETQYF | TGTGCCGGAACCATCTTTAAACAGGGGGAAGAGACCCAGTACTTC
13 | TRBJ1-2 | TRBD1 | . | TRBV3-1/TRBV3-2 | CASSQGTGRGYTF | TGTGCCAGCAGCCAGGGGACAGGTCGTGGCTACACCTTC
11 | TRBJ2-7 | . | . | TRBV7-9 | CASSPRYEQYF | TGTGCCAGCAGCCCCCGCTACGAGCAGTACTTC
15 | TRBJ1-2 | TRBD1 | . | TRBV5-8 | CASTPGGRGGYGYTF | TGTGCCAGCACCCCAGGGGGCAGGGGGGGCTATGGCTACACCTTC
17 | TRBJ2-2 | TRBD2 | . | TRBV7-3 | CASSPWTSGANTGELFF | TGTGCCAGCAGCCCTTGGACTAGCGGGGCGAACACCGGGGAGCTGTTTTTT
17 | TRBJ2-1 | TRBD2 | once | TRBV30 | CACFNFGTSGSYNEQFF | TGTGCCTGTTTTAACTTCGGGACTAGCGGGAGTTACAATGAGCAGTTCTTC
14 | TRBJ1-2 | TRBD1 | . | TRBV19 | CASSIADRVNGYTF | TGTGCCAGTAGTATAGCTGACAGGGTTAATGGCTACACCTTC
16 | TRBJ2-2 | . | . | TRBV5-4 | CASSAGPGRNTGELFF | TGTGCCAGCAGCGCCGGCCCGGGGAGGAACACCGGGGAGCTGTTTTTT
15 | TRBJ1-2 | TRBD1 | many | TRBV7-9 | CASSSRTGGSYGYTF | TGTGCCAGCAGCTCCCGGACAGGGGGCAGCTATGGCTACACCTTC
15 | TRBJ2-1 | TRBD1 | . | TRBV5-4 | CASSLGQGVYNEQFF | TGTGCCAGCAGCTTGGGACAGGGAGTCTACAATGAGCAGTTCTTC
14 | TRBJ1-5 | . | . | TRBV6-6 | CASLQGYSNQPQHF | TGTGCCAGCCTTCAGGGGTATAGCAATCAGCCCCAGCATTTT
11 | TRBJ1-2 | TRBD1 | . | TRBV6-5 | CASSQGQGDTF | TGTGCCAGCAGCCAAGGACAGGGGGACACCTTC
20 | TRBJ1-3 | TRBD1 | . | TRBV7-6 | CASSPYLFDRGRGSGNTIYF | TGTGCCAGCAGCCCGTACTTGTTTGACAGGGGCAGGGGCTCTGGAAACACCATATATTTT
15 | TRBJ1-3 | . | . | TRBV19 | CASSMRTVSGNTIYF | TGTGCCAGTAGTATGCGGACAGTCTCTGGAAACACCATATATTTT
15 | TRBJ1-5 | . | . | TRBV4-2 | CASSQGGGGDQPQHF | TGTGCCAGCAGCCAAGGGGGGGGAGGGGATCAGCCCCAGCATTTT
15 | TRBJ1-1 | TRBD1 | . | TRBV25-1 | CASSALGTGGTEAFF | TGTGCCAGCAGTGCCCTAGGGACAGGGGGCACTGAAGCTTTCTTT
13 | TRBJ1-2 | TRBD1 | . | TRBV6-5 | CASSWGQVNGYTF | TGTGCCAGCAGTTGGGGACAGGTGAACGGCTACACCTTC
15 | TRBJ1-5 | . | . | TRBV27 | CASSSQALENQPQHF | TGTGCCAGCAGTTCCCAGGCACTTGAGAATCAGCCCCAGCATTTT
16 | TRBJ2-1 | TRBD2 | . | TRBV7-2 | CASSSLTSGSYNEQFF | TGTGCCAGCAGCTCATTGACTAGCGGAAGCTACAATGAGCAGTTCTTC
16 | TRBJ2-5 | TRBD1 | . | TRBV11-2 | CASSTNPRTGEETQYF | TGTGCCAGCAGCACTAACCCACGGACAGGGGAAGAGACCCAGTACTTC
15 | TRBJ2-1 | TRBD1 | . | TRBV5-4 | CASSPGTDRFNEQFF | TGTGCCAGCAGCCCGGGGACAGATCGGTTCAATGAGCAGTTCTTC
16 | TRBJ1-5 | TRBD1 | . | TRBV6-6 | CASSGRDRGSDQPQHF | TGTGCCAGCAGTGGCCGGGACAGGGGTTCGGATCAGCCCCAGCATTTT
13 | TRBJ1-4 | . | . | TRBV18 | CASSKESNEKLFF | TGTGCCAGCTCGAAGGAGTCTAATGAAAAACTGTTTTTT